One T cell receptor (beta chain) is described in this entry. This specimen belongs to a study of shared clonotypes between healthy human individuals. This CDR3 contains 18 residues. Looked up from germline, CDR1 is LGHNA and CDR2 is YSLEER. Trimming at V came to 0 bases and at J to 7 bases, leaving 12 bases not matched to a gene. The protocol was immunoSEQ multiplex PCR, while the TCRdb copy is restricted to in-frame clones and leaves out a portion. The table lists under 2,000,000 clones, about 95% of them singletons, with 0.95% to 1.5% in the top ten. The naive CD8 subset, CD45RO-negative cells positively selected for CCR7, excluded terminally differentiated effector memory CD45RA+ cells.

The TCR sequence derives from a young man in good health. The sample was naive CD8+ T cells sorted from blood. V gene TRBV4-3 combines with J gene TRBJ2-2, with TRBD2 identical over 9 bases. CDR3 sequence: CASSQDRLGGRASGELFF. CDR3 nucleotide sequence: TGCGCCAGCAGCCAAGATCGTCTCGGCGGGAGGGCTAGCGGGGAGCTGTTTTTT.